This TCR beta chain was sequenced for a study of cytomegalovirus exposure and HLA in healthy donors. Notes on the study in general: Earlier results showed most TCR beta V segments being productive about 87% or about 30% of the time.

Vbeta (60) and Jbeta (13) primers were used in the PCR. TCRdb's table, derived via immunoSEQ multiplex PCR, lists solely in-frame clones and lacks some. The table shows about 85,000 clones, with around four fifths occurring only once. This CDR3 is built from 14 residues. V trimming: 4 bases; J trimming: 4 bases; junction bases outside the gene matches: 6. Per germline, CDR1 SGHNT and CDR2 YYREEE (reference sequence). A word on this clone: Its target is unknown.

The chain carries TRBV5-4 and TRBJ1-1, with 8 bases that match TRBD1. Sequencing was carried out using PBMCs. The source is a boy between 10 and 17 years old in good health and CMV-seronegative. As DNA, the CDR3 is TGTGCCAGCAGCCTAGGACAGGGAGGCACTGAAGCTTTCTTT. Encoded protein: CASSLGQGGTEAFF.